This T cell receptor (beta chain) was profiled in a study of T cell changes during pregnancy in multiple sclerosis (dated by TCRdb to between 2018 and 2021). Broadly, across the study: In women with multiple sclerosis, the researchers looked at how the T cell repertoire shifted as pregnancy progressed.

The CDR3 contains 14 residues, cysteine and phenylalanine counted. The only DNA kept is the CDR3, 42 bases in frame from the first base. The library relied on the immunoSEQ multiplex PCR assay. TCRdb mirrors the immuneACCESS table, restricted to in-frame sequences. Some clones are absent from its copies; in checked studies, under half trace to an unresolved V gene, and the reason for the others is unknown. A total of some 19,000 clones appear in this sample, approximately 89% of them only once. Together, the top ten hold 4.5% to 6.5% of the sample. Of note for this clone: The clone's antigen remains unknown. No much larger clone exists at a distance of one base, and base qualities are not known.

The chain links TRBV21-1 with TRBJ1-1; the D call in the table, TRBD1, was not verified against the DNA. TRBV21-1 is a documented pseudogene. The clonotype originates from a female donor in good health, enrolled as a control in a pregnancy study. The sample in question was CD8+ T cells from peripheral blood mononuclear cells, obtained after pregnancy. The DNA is TGTGCCAGCAGCACCTTCGGACAGCCCACTGAAGCTTTCTTT. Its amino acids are CASSTFGQPTEAFF.